This T cell receptor beta chain was sequenced during a study of T cells in localized non-small cell lung cancer. The CDR3 has 19 residues. J lost 3 bases, V lost 3 bases, and 10 bases had no gene match. Germline V lookup: CDR1 SGHNT, CDR2 YYREEE (reference sequence). Profiling relied on immunoSEQ multiplex PCR, and the TCRdb table lists in-frame clones only, not all of them. There are about 19,000 clones in the sample; 80% to 95% occur only once, and 4% to 5% lies in the top ten. The receptor's source is a male donor older than 55 with stage I squamous cell lung carcinoma. The J gene is TRBJ2-3, the V gene TRBV5-4; 16 bases align to TRBD2. The sample here was peripheral blood, taken before any cancer treatment. The CDR3 protein is CASSWMGLAGGRGTDTQYF. The CDR3 bases are TGTGCCAGCAGCTGGATGGGACTAGCGGGAGGGAGGGGGACAGATACGCAGTATTTT.